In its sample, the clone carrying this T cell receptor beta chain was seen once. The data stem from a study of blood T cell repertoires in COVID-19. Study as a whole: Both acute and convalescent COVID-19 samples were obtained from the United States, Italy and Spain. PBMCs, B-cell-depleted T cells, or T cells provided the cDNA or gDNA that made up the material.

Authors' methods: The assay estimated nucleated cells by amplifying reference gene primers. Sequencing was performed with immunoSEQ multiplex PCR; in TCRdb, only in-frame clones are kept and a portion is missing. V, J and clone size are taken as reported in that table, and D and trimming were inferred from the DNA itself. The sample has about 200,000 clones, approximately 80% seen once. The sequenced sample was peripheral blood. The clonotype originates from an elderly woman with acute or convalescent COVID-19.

The CDR3 sequence: CASSFHQNTEAFF. The CDR3 DNA follows: TGTGCCAGCAGCTTCCATCAGAACACTGAAGCTTTCTTT. The rearrangement joins TRBV7-9 to TRBJ1-1; D call uncertain. V was pared by 3 bases and J by 1 base, with 6 bases between. Per the germline V gene, CDR1 is SEHNR and CDR2 is FQNEAQ (reference sequence). The CDR3 spans 13 residues.